The source of this TCR beta chain is a study of PD-1 blockade in classical Hodgkin lymphoma. Looking at the study overall: Every 2 weeks, patients got 3 mg/kg intravenous nivolumab.

The length of the CDR3 is 14 residues. Germline CDR1 reads ENHRY; CDR2 reads SYGVKD. The V end was cut by 3 bases, the J end by 4 bases, with 11 bases between. Study results and caveats: Individuals who commenced nivolumab within less than 1 year of ASCT were excluded. Significantly greater TCR diversity emerged by C4D1 in CD4+ cells but not CD8+ cells. TCR diversity at baseline was reported to be reduced in newly diagnosed patients relative to healthy donors.

Clones were sequenced by immunoSEQ multiplex PCR, and TCRdb holds only the in-frame ones, with some missing. In the table there are approximately 57,000 clones, approximately 90% of which are singletons. With regard to this clone: Its antigen is not identified.

Each of the patients experienced relapse following autologous stem cell transplantation, and their brentuximab vedotin exposure differed. The sequence came from a human donor with classical Hodgkin lymphoma. The gene calls are TRBV10-3 and TRBJ2-3; D not certain. This material consisted of peripheral blood mononuclear cells (PBMCs), taken before the second cycle of nivolumab. The CDR3 DNA reads TGTGCCATCAGTGACCGACCTCTAGCAGATACGCAGTATTTT. It encodes CAISDRPLADTQYF.